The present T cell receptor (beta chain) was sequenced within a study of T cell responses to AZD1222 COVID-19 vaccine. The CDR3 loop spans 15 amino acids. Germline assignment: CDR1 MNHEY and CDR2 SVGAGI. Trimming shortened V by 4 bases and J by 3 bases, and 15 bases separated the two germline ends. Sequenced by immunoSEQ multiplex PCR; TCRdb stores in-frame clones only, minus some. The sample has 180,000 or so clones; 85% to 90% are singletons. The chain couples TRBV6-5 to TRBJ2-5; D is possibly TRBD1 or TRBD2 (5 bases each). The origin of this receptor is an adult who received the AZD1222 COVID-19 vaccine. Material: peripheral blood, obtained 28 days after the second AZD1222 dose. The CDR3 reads CASSSPGLGEETQYF. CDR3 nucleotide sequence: TGTGCCAGCAGTTCCCCTGGTCTGGGGGAAGAGACCCAGTACTTC.